This T cell receptor beta chain was captured by sequencing in a study of T cell repertoires in aging, cancer and after chemotherapy. Study-wide background: Clear clonal overlap appeared across healthy donor samples taken over several months to years. The full dataset contained 8.5 million to 10 million TCR reads.

V trimming: 6 bases; J trimming: 2 bases; junction bases outside the gene matches: 10. Germline V gene data show CDR1 as MNHEY and CDR2 as SMNVEV (reference sequence). The CDR3 contains 15 residues. Comments on this clonotype: The antigen remains undetermined.

A mixed TRB-A/B primer pool amplified rearranged TRB by multiplex touch-down PCR. MiXCR was run by TCRdb on the multiplex PCR reads, yielding one entry per CDR3 protein. Of about 15,000 distinct CDR3 sequences in the sample, over 45% are singletons; the top ten hold about 11%. Whole-study results and caveats: Compared with age-matched healthy donors, untreated hematological or solid cancer patients showed higher blood TCR clonality. Loss of evenness, beyond lost richness, contributed to age-related TCR diversity decline in cancer patients.

Amplification of TCR beta used genomic DNA extracted from peripheral blood. This TCR came from a human donor in good health. Sequenced sample: blood. This chain connects TRBV27 to TRBJ2-7; 7 positions agree with TRBD1. The CDR3 loop is CASSRDREPAYEQYF. CDR3 DNA: TGTGCCAGCAGCCGAGACAGGGAGCCCGCCTACGAGCAGTACTTC.